One sample yielded the 15 T cell receptor beta chains listed below, sequenced in a study of PD-L1 blockade in urothelial cancer. Profiled with immunoSEQ multiplex PCR; TCRdb holds only in-frame clones, not every one. The repertoire holds roughly 45,000 clones, with around nine tenths as singletons. The specimen comprised PBMCs, sampled around atezolizumab (anti-PD-L1) treatment. The receptors originated from a woman aged 60-75 years with urothelial cancer.

The chain uses TRBV7-2 and TRBJ2-3, with unresolved D. CDR1 and CDR2 from the germline V gene are SGHTA and FQGNSA. Trimming stripped 2 bases from V and 2 bases from J, with 5 bases between. CDR3 size: 13 residues. CDR3 bases: TGTGCCAGCAGCTTATCTTACACAGATACGCAGTATTTT. Translating it yields CASSLSYTDTQYF.

The rearrangement joins TRBV19 to TRBJ2-7; 9 bases are a match to TRBD1. CDR3 length: 14 amino acids. Germline V gene data show CDR1 as LNHDA and CDR2 as SQIVND (reference sequence). After removal of 5 bases from V and 5 bases from J, the junction contained 7 bases not matched to a gene. In DNA, the CDR3 is TGTGCCAGTAGTGACAACAGGGGGCCACACGAGCAGTACTTC. It encodes CASSDNRGPHEQYF.

This clone was observed once. The chain joins TRBV25-1 to TRBJ2-5; D is perhaps TRBD2 (6 bases). Trimming shortened V by 2 bases and J by 4 bases, and 14 bases separated the two germline ends. From germline, CDR1 is MGHDK and CDR2 SYGVNS. This CDR3 has 15 amino acids. The CDR3 DNA reads TGTGCCAGCAGTGAACCCCAGACTAGTAGAGAGACCCAGTACTTC. It codes for CASSEPQTSRETQYF.

The chain is built from TRBV4-3 and TRBJ2-7; D remains unclear. The CDR3 loop spans 15 amino acids. With 0 bases removed from V and 1 base from J, the gap between germline ends came to 10 bases. The V gene's germline CDR1 is LGHNA and CDR2 YSLEER. In DNA form, the CDR3 reads TGCGCCAGCAGCCAAGATTTACAGCAGTCCTACGAGCAGTACTTC. Its protein is CASSQDLQQSYEQYF.

This clone was counted only a few times. The chain employs TRBV7-8 and TRBJ1-6, with D hard to call. V was cut by 1 base and J by 10 bases, with 8 bases left in between. The length of the CDR3 is 13 residues. CDR1 and CDR2 (germline): SGHVS, FQNEAQ. The CDR3 nucleotides are TGTGCCAGCAGCTTAGTCGCGGGATCACCCCTCCACTTT. The encoded protein is CASSLVAGSPLHF.

The chain employs TRBV7-9 and TRBJ2-7; D gene ambiguous. The V end was cut by 3 bases, the J end by 2 bases, with 5 bases between. Germline V gene lookup returns CDR1 SEHNR and CDR2 FQNEAQ (reference sequence). This CDR3 contains 12 residues. In DNA, the CDR3 is TGTGCCAGCAGCTTCCGTCCCTACGAGCAGTACTTC. Protein sequence: CASSFRPYEQYF.

The gene calls are TRBV4-3 and TRBJ2-7, with D perhaps matching TRBD1 (5 bases). In germline, CDR1 is LGHNA, CDR2 YSLEER. CDR3 size: 14 residues. Trimming left V 1 base short and J 1 base short, with 8 bases between. The chain's CDR3 is CASSQGQFSYEQYF. The CDR3 nucleotides are TGCGCCAGCAGCCAAGGACAGTTTTCCTACGAGCAGTACTTC.

V usage is TRBV5-5 and J usage is TRBJ2-3; 9 bases are a match to TRBD1. J lost 1 base, V lost 2 bases, and 5 bases had no gene match. The CDR3 is 16 residues long. Germline V gene sequence: CDR1 SGHKS, CDR2 YYEKEE (reference sequence). CDR3 bases: TGTGCCAGCAGCTTAATCCGGACAGGGGGCACAGATACGCAGTATTTT. Translation gives CASSLIRTGGTDTQYF.

The chain couples TRBV5-1 to TRBJ2-7, with 7 bases fitting TRBD1. Germline-derived CDR1 and CDR2 are SGHRS and YFSETQ. After removal of 4 bases from V and 0 bases from J, the junction contained 7 bases not matched to a gene. This CDR3 region has 15 residues. CDR3 nucleotide sequence: TGCGCCAGCAGCATAGCCGGGACAGCCTCCTACGAGCAGTACTTC. Translation gives CASSIAGTASYEQYF.

This clone turned up a few times. The chain carries TRBV7-9 and TRBJ1-2, with D tentatively TRBD1 (6 bases). The V gene lost 5 bases and the J gene lost 7 bases, with 11 bases spanning the gap. Germline V gene data show CDR1 as SEHNR and CDR2 as FQNEAQ (reference sequence). This CDR3 region has 12 residues. CDR3 loop: CASSGTGSGYTF. As DNA, the CDR3 is TGTGCCAGCAGCGGAACAGGGTCTGGCTACACCTTC.

This rearrangement joins TRBV19 to TRBJ2-2, with 8 bases identical to TRBD1. The CDR3 has 13 residues. Per germline, CDR1 LNHDA and CDR2 SQIVND (reference sequence). Germline trimming cut 5 bases from V and 6 bases from J; bases unmatched to any gene: 2. CDR3 in DNA: TGTGCCAGTAGTGGACAGGGCTCCGGGGAGCTGTTTTTT. It specifies CASSGQGSGELFF.

This chain uses TRBV27 with TRBJ1-5; D is possibly TRBD1 (6 bases). Trimming stripped 6 bases from V and 4 bases from J, with 28 bases between. The CDR3 contains 19 residues. CDR1 and CDR2 from the germline V gene are MNHEY and SMNVEV (reference sequence). The CDR3 nucleotides are TGTGCCAGCAGCCCAACTTCTTCCGGGGGGGGGCCATTAAATCAGCCCCAGCATTTT. Its protein product is CASSPTSSGGGPLNQPQHF.

This clone has more than one count but fewer than ten. The J gene is TRBJ2-5, the V gene TRBV4-3; 7 bases map to TRBD2. Germline CDR1 reads LGHNA; CDR2 reads YSLEER. This CDR3 is 15 amino acids long. With 4 bases clipped from V and 4 bases from J, the junction kept 9 bases outside the gene matches. DNA of the CDR3: TGCGCCAGCAGCCCCCAGGAAGGGGAGGGAGAGACCCAGTACTTC. Protein product: CASSPQEGEGETQYF.

This clone was found once. The chain recombines TRBV7-9 with TRBJ2-7; D is perhaps TRBD1 (7 bases). The CDR3 sequence is 15 residues long. V was cut by 0 bases and J by 6 bases, with 15 bases left in between. Germline V gene sequence: CDR1 SEHNR, CDR2 FQNEAQ (reference sequence). The CDR3 loop reads CASSLAQGGITEQYF. CDR3 bases: TGTGCCAGCAGCTTAGCGCAGGGGGGAATCACCGAGCAGTACTTC.

V and J are TRBV7-9 and TRBJ1-2, with 7 bases lining up with TRBD1. V lost 1 base to trimming and J lost 4 bases; unmatched junction nucleotides: 9. Germline CDR1 SEHNR, CDR2 FQNEAQ (reference sequence). This CDR3 has 16 amino acids. The CDR3 here is CASSLEERTGLYGYTF. CDR3 DNA: TGTGCCAGCAGCTTAGAAGAGCGGACAGGCCTCTATGGCTACACCTTC.